Below are 22 T cell receptor beta chains sequenced from a single sample in a study of metastatic and nonmetastatic thyroid tumors. Treatment of any kind had been given to no patient before thyroid surgery. TCRdb re-clonotyped the PCR reads via MiXCR. The sample has nearly 25,000 clones, roughly an eighth seen once; the top ten hold more than 13%. Material for sequencing was blood. The receptors were sampled from a female donor with papillary thyroid cancer or a benign thyroid nodule (not recorded which). Some clones in this sample may be carry-over from other donors' samples.

This clone is medium-sized (0.01 to 0.1%). The rearrangement uses TRBV6-1 and TRBJ1-1; D is uncertain. V was clipped by 6 bases and J by 0 bases, with 17 bases between them. The CDR3 contains 16 residues. Germline V gene lookup returns CDR1 MNHNS and CDR2 SASEGT. This CDR3 is CASSDSPDNMNTEAFF. Written as DNA, the CDR3 is TGTGCCAGCAGCGACTCTCCTGACAACATGAACACTGAAGCTTTCTTT.

Many counts were recorded for this clone. The chain recombines TRBV7-8 with TRBJ2-7; 12 nucleotides match TRBD2. The CDR3 runs 14 residues. Germline loops: CDR1 SGHVS, CDR2 FQNEAQ. Germline trimming cut 4 bases from V and 4 bases from J; bases unmatched to any gene: 2. The CDR3 nucleotides are TGTGCCAGCAGCTCTAGCGGGAGGGGGTACGAGCAGTACTTC. Its protein is CASSSSGRGYEQYF.

In this sample, this clone turned up many times. One end of the junction varies from germline; a read error may be responsible. The gene calls are TRBV20-1 and TRBJ2-1; a weak D match, TRBD2 (5 bases). The germline V gene encodes CDR1 DFQATT and CDR2 SNEGSKA (reference sequence). The CDR3 has 12 amino acids. CDR3 in amino acids: CSARAVRVEQFF. In DNA, the CDR3 is TGCAGTGCAAGAGCGGTTCGAGTGGAGCAGTTCTTC.

The chain employs TRBV27 and TRBJ2-7; D not resolved. The CDR3 is 12 amino acids. The V gene lost 4 bases and the J gene lost 2 bases, with 6 bases spanning the gap. Germline V gene sequence: CDR1 MNHEY, CDR2 SMNVEV (reference sequence). CDR3 protein: CASSYPTYEQYF. As DNA, the CDR3 is TGTGCCAGCAGTTACCCGACCTACGAGCAGTACTTC.

In this sample, this clone turned up many times. The chain has TRBV12-3 or TRBV12-4 and TRBJ2-5; tentatively, D is TRBD2 (7 bases). V was pared by 6 bases and J by 4 bases, with 15 bases between. The CDR3 has 14 residues. The CDR3 DNA reads as TGTGCCAGCAGCCAAGGGAGGGGGTCAGAGACCCAGTACTTC. The encoded protein is CASSQGRGSETQYF.

Sample share makes this clone medium-sized. The chain joins TRBV6-1 to TRBJ2-7; D is possibly TRBD2 (6 bases). Germline V gene sequence: CDR1 MNHNS, CDR2 SASEGT. The ends were cut back, 2 bases at V and 3 bases at J, with 17 bases in the middle. The CDR3 totals 16 residues. CDR3 sequence: CASSELPDAGSYEQYF. CDR3 bases: TGTGCCAGCAGTGAACTCCCAGACGCGGGAAGCTACGAGCAGTACTTC.

This clone was recorded many times. The genes are TRBV28 and TRBJ1-1; tentatively, D is TRBD1 (5 bases). V lost 2 bases to trimming and J lost 5 bases, with 18 bases between them. From germline, CDR1 is MDHEN and CDR2 SYDVKM. The CDR3 contains 16 residues. For the CDR3, the DNA is TGTGCCAGCAGTTTAGCCTGGACCAGGGTTTTAACTGAAGCTTTCTTT. This codes for CASSLAWTRVLTEAFF.

The J gene is TRBJ2-1, the V gene TRBV5-1; 7 nucleotides match TRBD2. Germline-derived CDR1 and CDR2 are SGHRS and YFSETQ. The ends lost 5 bases at V and 9 bases at J; junction bases unmatched: 8. The CDR3 runs to 13 residues. CDR3: CASRDYSGGEQFF. The CDR3 DNA follows: TGCGCCAGCAGGGACTACTCGGGGGGTGAGCAGTTCTTC.

This clone appeared many times. The junction departs from the called germline gene at one end, perhaps through a read error. The chain employs TRBV7-7 and TRBJ2-5, with D tentatively TRBD1 (5 bases). The CDR3 is 13 residues long. CDR1 SSHAT and CDR2 FNYEAQ come from the germline V gene (reference sequence). The chain's CDR3 is CASSLSRAETQYF. The CDR3 DNA sequence: TGTGCTAGCAGCTTATCCAGGGCAGAGACCCAGTACTTC.

By sample share, this clone is medium-sized. The chain is built from TRBV30 and TRBJ1-6; 7 bases line up with TRBD1. CDR3 length: 15 amino acids. Germline trimming cut 2 bases from V and 7 bases from J; bases unmatched to any gene: 8. Germline CDR1 GTSNPN, CDR2 SVGIG (reference sequence). CDR3 in DNA: TGTGCCTGGAGTCCCAGGGGGGATGACAATTCACCCCTCCACTTT. Its translation: CAWSPRGDDNSPLHF.

The chain recombines TRBV19 with TRBJ2-7; D perhaps matches TRBD2 (5 bases). This CDR3 has 13 amino acids. CDR1 is LNHDA, CDR2 SQIVND, per germline (reference sequence). V lost 4 bases and J 2 bases, leaving 9 bases between the germline ends. CDR3 sequence reads: CASSSTGTYEQYF. In DNA, the CDR3 is TGTGCCAGTAGTAGTACCGGGACCTACGAGCAGTACTTC. Variable domain in full (rest from reference TRBV19 and TRBJ2-7): DGGITQSPKYLFRKEGQNVTLSCEQNLNHDAMYWYRQDPGQGLRLIYYSQIVNDFQKGDIAEGYSVSREKKESFPLTVTSAQKNPTAFYLCASSSTGTYEQYFGPGTRLTVT.

At least ten counts were recorded for this clone. The rearrangement uses TRBV25-1 and TRBJ1-1; D perhaps matches TRBD1 (6 bases). CDR1 and CDR2 from the germline V gene are MGHDK and SYGVNS. This CDR3 is built from 15 residues. Trimming cost V 6 bases and J 3 bases, with 17 bases left between them. In DNA, the CDR3 is TGTGCCAGCAGGCAATCCGGGGGGCGGGACACTGAAGCTTTCTTT. Translating it yields CASRQSGGRDTEAFF.

This clone was recorded at least ten times. The chain employs TRBV6-8 and TRBJ2-7, with 9 bases identical to TRBD1. J gave up 1 base and V 2 bases, and 12 bases lay outside the gene matches. The CDR3 covers 18 residues. Germline values: CDR1 MNHGY, CDR2 SAAAGT. The chain's CDR3 is CASSYPYRGLMESYEQYF. The CDR3 DNA reads TGTGCCAGCAGTTACCCCTACAGGGGGCTAATGGAATCCTACGAGCAGTACTTC.

By share, this clone ranks as medium-sized. The DNA for the CDR3 is TGTGCCAGCAGGGGGAGTGAGGCTGGCTACGAGCAGTACTTC. Protein product: CASRGSEAGYEQYF. The chain recombines TRBV3-1 with TRBJ2-7; TRBD2 might be the D (5 bases). Per germline, CDR1 LGHDT and CDR2 YNNKEL (reference sequence). This CDR3 spans 14 amino acids. V lost 6 bases to trimming and J lost 3 bases, with 15 bases between them.

This clone was counted ten times or more. This chain joins TRBV18 and TRBJ2-7, with a weak D call TRBD2 (6 bases). The ends were cut back, 6 bases at V and 0 bases at J, with 30 bases in the middle. The CDR3 is 20 amino acids. CDR1 KGHSH and CDR2 LQKENI come from the germline V gene. DNA for the CDR3: TGTGCCAGCTCCACGCGACCCAGCGGTGGTTCGGGGGAGGACTCCTACGAGCAGTACTTC. It codes for CASSTRPSGGSGEDSYEQYF.

This clone was seen at least ten times. The J gene is TRBJ2-5, the V gene TRBV5-1; possibly TRBD1 for D (5 bases). V lost 0 bases to trimming and J lost 2 bases, with 8 bases between them. CDR1 and CDR2 from the germline V gene are SGHRS and YFSETQ. The CDR3 contains 14 residues. The CDR3, as DNA: TGCGCCAGCAGCTTGGGAGACAGTCAAGAGACCCAGTACTTC. Amino acid sequence: CASSLGDSQETQYF. Supplemented by reference TRBV5-1 and TRBJ2-5, the full variable domain reads KAGVTQTPRYLIKTRGQQVTLSCSPISGHRSVSWYQQTPGQGLQFLFEYFSETQRNKGNFPGRFSGRQFSNSRSEMNVSTLELGDSALYLCASSLGDSQETQYFGPGTRLLVL.

This clone was seen ten or more times. The chain is built from TRBV28 and TRBJ1-5; maybe TRBD1 (5 bases). Deletions cut 10 bases from V and 2 bases from J, with 12 bases between. The germline gives CDR1 MDHEN, CDR2 SYDVKM. There are 13 residues in the CDR3. The CDR3 reads CATRGDGNQPQHF. The CDR3 bases are TGTGCCACCCGAGGGGACGGCAATCAGCCCCAGCATTTT. Full variable domain (missing parts from reference TRBV28 and TRBJ1-5): DVKVTQSSRYLVKRTGEKVFLECVQDMDHENMFWYRQDPGLGLRLIYFSYDVKMKEKGDIPEGYSVSREKKERFSLILESASTNQTSMYLCATRGDGNQPQHFGDGTRLSIL.

This clone was seen many times. V and J are TRBV6-4 and TRBJ2-3; tentative D call: TRBD2 (5 bases). V gave up 6 bases and J gave up 6 bases, with 22 bases separating them. This CDR3 is 16 amino acids long. Per the germline V gene, CDR1 is MRHNA and CDR2 is SNTAGT. CDR3 in DNA: TGTGCCAGCAGCCCCGGGGTAGGCGGCCCGTCGGATACGCAGTATTTT. It specifies CASSPGVGGPSDTQYF.

The sample holds many counts of this clone. V gene TRBV27 combines with J gene TRBJ1-4; D may be TRBD1 (5 bases). This CDR3 contains 16 residues. Trimming removed 6 bases at V and 4 bases at J, with 18 bases between. Germline V gives CDR1 MNHEY, CDR2 SMNVEV (reference sequence). This chain's CDR3 is CASSRIDGGSNEKLFF. CDR3 bases: TGTGCCAGCAGCCGGATCGACGGGGGAAGTAATGAAAAACTGTTTTTT. The whole variable domain, filled in from reference TRBV27 and TRBJ1-4, reads EAQVTQNPRYLITVTGKKLTVTCSQNMNHEYMSWYRQDPGLGLRQIYYSMNVEVTDKGDVPEGYKVSRKEKRNFPLILESPSPNQTSLYFCASSRIDGGSNEKLFFGSGTQLSVL.

This clone has a count of ten or more. The chain uses TRBV11-3 and TRBJ2-2, with D unresolved. V dropped 7 bases and J dropped 1 base, with 10 bases sitting between them. Germline CDR1 is SGHNT and CDR2 is YENEEA. The CDR3 spans 14 residues. The CDR3 loop reads CASTRAGNTGELFF. The CDR3 nucleotides are TGTGCCAGCACCCGAGCAGGGAACACCGGGGAGCTGTTTTTT.

In this sample, this clone turned up once. This sequence joins TRBV4-2 and TRBJ1-5; D remains unclear. This CDR3 has 13 amino acids. Trimming cost V 0 bases and J 6 bases, with 6 bases left between them. Germline V gives CDR1 LGHNA, CDR2 YNFKEQ. The CDR3 DNA reads TGTGCCAGCAGCCAAGAAGGTAGTCAGCCCCAGCATTTT. Its translation: CASSQEGSQPQHF.

There are many counts of this clone. The rearrangement joins TRBV9 to TRBJ2-2; D not resolved. This CDR3 is built from 13 residues. Trimming stripped 0 bases from V and 10 bases from J, with 10 bases between. CDR1 is SGDLS and CDR2 is YYNGEE in the germline V gene. In DNA, the CDR3 is TGTGCCAGCAGCGTAGGAGCGCCGGAGGAGCTGTTTTTT. This gives the protein CASSVGAPEELFF.